This T cell receptor (beta chain) is from a study of cytomegalovirus exposure and HLA in healthy donors. Study overall: There were 117 million unique TCR beta sequences, drawn from approximately 180 million T cells, in an earlier analysis. Caucasian-associated ancestry cluster membership applied to about 77% of over 350 genotyped donors. Study observations and caveats: Most TCR beta V segments were productive about 87% or about 30% of the time in an earlier analysis.

V lost 4 bases and J 5 bases, leaving 12 bases between the germline ends. The CDR3 has 14 amino acids. CDR1 and CDR2 from the germline V gene are WNHNN and SYGVQD (reference sequence). The PCR employed 60 Vbeta primers together with 13 Jbeta primers. The protocol was immunoSEQ multiplex PCR, while the TCRdb copy is restricted to in-frame clones and leaves out a portion. The table has some 150,000 clones, over 65% seen once. As regards this clone: As yet, its antigen is unknown.

The sample comprised PBMCs. This clonotype originated in a female donor in good health and CMV-seropositive. The chain is built from TRBV10-1 and TRBJ2-1; maybe TRBD1 (5 bases). The CDR3 loop is CASSVWTPNNEQFF. In DNA form, the CDR3 reads TGCGCCAGCAGTGTGTGGACACCCAACAATGAGCAGTTCTTC.